The source of this T cell receptor (beta chain) is a study of blood T cell repertoires in COVID-19 (dated by TCRdb to 2018 to 2021). Looking at the study overall: The collaborator samples originated in the United States, Italy and Spain and spanned the acute and convalescent phases of COVID-19. Subjects who had been exposed to COVID-19, were actively infected with it, or had recovered from it provided the deeply sampled blood TCRbeta repertoires that made up the dataset. The sample metadata nearly always contained a de-identified subject ID, COVID-19 status, age in years and sex. The samples were drawn from the first 160 participants of the ongoing ImmuneRACE study and from some 1,300 subjects provided by 6 global collaborators. Where available, HLA class I and class II types were taken from metadata supplied by the sample provider and were not determined by assay-based typing. The prospective study material was composed of cDNA or gDNA derived from T cells, B-cell-depleted T cells, or PBMCs. The repertoires were released in a freely available public database intended as a resource for research on the immune response to SARS-CoV-2.

TCRbeta CDR3 regions were amplified from genomic DNA by means of the immunoSEQ Assay, a bias-controlled multiplex PCR. The authors processed their data as follows. The number of nucleated cells in each sample was estimated by amplification of reference gene primers within the assay. To quantify the absolute abundance of each unique TCRbeta CDR3 rearrangement, sequence reads were collapsed and filtered. Productive Simpson clonality was computed per sample as the square root of Simpson's diversity index over productive rearrangements. This is the immuneACCESS table as TCRdb keeps it, with only in-frame sequences that have V and J called. A part of the clones is gone; compared with another copy, unresolved V genes explain less than half, and the rest is unexplained. V, J and clone size reflect that table, while D and trimming were determined from the DNA. The sample table holds under 200,000 clones, of which approximately 81% were seen once. About 4.9% of the sample is in the top ten clones.

Each collaborating institution followed its own protocols to collect whole blood in K2EDTA tubes. For TCRbeta analysis, collaborators shipped samples as frozen whole blood, isolated PBMCs, or DNA extracted from either of those sample types. The study at large found these results: The amount of clinical and demographic metadata varied by source and participant and was provided uncurated.

The CDR3, cysteine through phenylalanine, is 13 amino acids long. Only the CDR3 portion is preserved as DNA: 39 bases, with reading frame beginning at the first base. According to the germline V gene, CDR1 reads WSHSY and CDR2 reads SAAADI. Trimming costs V 2 bases and J 5 bases, and their ends lie 9 bases apart. As regards this clone: Its antigen specificity is not known. No qualities accompany the bases; no much larger clone lies one base away.

The sequenced sample was peripheral blood. The sequence links TRBV10-2 to TRBJ2-5, with the D segment identity uncertain. The source of this sequence is an elderly woman with acute or convalescent COVID-19. The base sequence is TGCGCCAGCAGTGAGGGCCGCTCGGAGACCCAGTACTTC. Its translation reads: CASSEGRSETQYF.